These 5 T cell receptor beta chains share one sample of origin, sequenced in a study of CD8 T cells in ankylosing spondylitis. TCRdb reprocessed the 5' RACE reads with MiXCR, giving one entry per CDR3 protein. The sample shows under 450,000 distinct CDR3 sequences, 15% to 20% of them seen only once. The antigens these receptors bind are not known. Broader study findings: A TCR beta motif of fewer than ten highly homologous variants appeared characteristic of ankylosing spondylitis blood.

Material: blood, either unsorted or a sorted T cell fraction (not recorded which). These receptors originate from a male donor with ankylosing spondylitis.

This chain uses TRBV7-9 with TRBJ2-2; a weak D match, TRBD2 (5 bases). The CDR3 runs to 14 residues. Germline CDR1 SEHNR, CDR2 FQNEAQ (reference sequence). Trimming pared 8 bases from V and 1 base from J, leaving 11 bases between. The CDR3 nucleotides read TGTGCCAGCCGAACGGGGAGGAACACCGGGGAGCTGTTTTTT. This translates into CASRTGRNTGELFF.

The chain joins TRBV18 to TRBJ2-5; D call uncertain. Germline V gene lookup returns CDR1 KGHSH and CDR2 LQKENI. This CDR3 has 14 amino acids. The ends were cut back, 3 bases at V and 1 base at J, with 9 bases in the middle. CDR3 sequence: CASSPPLGQETQYF. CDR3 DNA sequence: TGTGCCAGCTCACCCCCCCTCGGCCAAGAGACCCAGTACTTC.

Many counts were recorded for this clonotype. Here the CDR3 reads CASSQVQAGTYNEQFF. CDR3 nucleotides: TGCGCCAGCAGCCAAGTTCAAGCGGGAACCTACAATGAGCAGTTCTTC. V and J are TRBV4-3 and TRBJ2-1; 7 nucleotides match TRBD2. The CDR3 length is 16 residues. Germline CDR1 reads LGHNA; CDR2 reads YSLEER. J lost 2 bases, V lost 1 base, and 5 bases had no gene match.

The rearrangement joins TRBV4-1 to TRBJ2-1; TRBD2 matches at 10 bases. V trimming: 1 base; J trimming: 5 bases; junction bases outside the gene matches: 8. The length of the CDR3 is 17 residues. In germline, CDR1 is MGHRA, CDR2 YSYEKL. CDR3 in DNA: TGCGCCAGCAGCCAAGGGGAGCGGGGGGGATACCACAATGAGCAGTTCTTC. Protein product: CASSQGERGGYHNEQFF.

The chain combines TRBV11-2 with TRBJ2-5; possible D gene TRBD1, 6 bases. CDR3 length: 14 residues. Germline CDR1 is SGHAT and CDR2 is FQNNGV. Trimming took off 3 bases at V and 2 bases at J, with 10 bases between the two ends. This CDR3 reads CASSFPGQQETQYF. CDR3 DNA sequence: TGTGCCAGCAGCTTTCCCGGACAGCAAGAGACCCAGTACTTC. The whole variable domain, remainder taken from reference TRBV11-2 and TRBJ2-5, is EAGVAQSPRYKIIEKRQSVAFWCNPISGHATLYWYQQILGQGPKLLIQFQNNGVVDDSQLPKDRFSAERLKGVDSTLKIQPAKLEDSAVYLCASSFPGQQETQYFGPGTRLLVL.